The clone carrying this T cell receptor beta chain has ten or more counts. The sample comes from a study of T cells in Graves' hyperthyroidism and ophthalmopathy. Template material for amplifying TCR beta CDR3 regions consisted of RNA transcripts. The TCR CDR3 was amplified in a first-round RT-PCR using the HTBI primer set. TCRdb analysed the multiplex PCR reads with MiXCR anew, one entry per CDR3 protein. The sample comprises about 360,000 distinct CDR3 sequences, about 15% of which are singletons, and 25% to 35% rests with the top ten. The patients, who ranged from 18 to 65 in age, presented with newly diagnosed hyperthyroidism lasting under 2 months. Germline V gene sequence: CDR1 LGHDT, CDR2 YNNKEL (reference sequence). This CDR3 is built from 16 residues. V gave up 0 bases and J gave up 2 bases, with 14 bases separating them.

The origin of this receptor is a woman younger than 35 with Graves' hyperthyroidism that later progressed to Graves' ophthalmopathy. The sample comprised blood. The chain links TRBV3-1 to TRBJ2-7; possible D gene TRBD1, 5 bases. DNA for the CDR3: TGTGCCAGCAGCCAAGAGTCCCTCAGGGAAACCTACGAGCAGTACTTC. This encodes CASSQESLRETYEQYF.